A single sample is the source of the 19 T cell receptor beta chains below, sequenced in a study of identifying expanded T cells in peripheral blood (dated by TCRdb to the late 2010s). Library construction relied on the immunoSEQ multiplex PCR assay. TCRdb provides this immuneACCESS table in a form limited to in-frame rearrangements. Some clones are lacking; in checked studies, under half of them reflect an unresolved V gene, and why the rest are absent is not known. Within this sample are tens of thousands of clones, with 89% of them counted one time only. The ten largest account for 2.8% of the sample. Sequencing input: blood. The receptor set was obtained from a person between 18 and 75 years old in good health.

This chain links TRBV2 with TRBJ2-5; TRBD2 aligns across 7 bases. The DNA end lines up better with TRBJ2-7; the J call may be wrong. Germline CDR1 SNHLY, CDR2 FYNNEI. The CDR3 has 18 residues. For the CDR3, the DNA is TGTGCCAGCTCGCTTGCTGGGGGGACCGGGACTACATCCTACGAGCAGTACTTC. Translated: CASSLAGGTGTTSYEQYF.

The V gene is TRBV6-5, the J gene TRBJ2-7, with D hard to call. The germline V gene encodes CDR1 MNHEY and CDR2 SVGAGI. The CDR3 covers 13 residues. Trimming shortened V by 10 bases and J by 3 bases, and 16 bases separated the two germline ends. Written as DNA, the CDR3 is TGTGCCACCCAAACGGGTTTCCACTACGAGCAGTACTTC. This translates into CATQTGFHYEQYF.

In regard to this clone: The junction does not match germline at one end; this may be a read error. This chain uses TRBV10-2 with TRBJ2-5; tentative D call: TRBD2 (6 bases). The CDR3 contains 13 residues. Per germline, CDR1 WSHSY and CDR2 SAAADI. DNA of the CDR3: TGCGCCAGCCGTGAACGGGGGTGGGAGACCCAGTACTTC. Translating gives CASRERGWETQYF.

This clone has a single count. The CDR3 nucleotides are TGTGCCAGTAGACCAGGAGCCTATAATGAAAAACTGTTTTTT. This translates into CASRPGAYNEKLFF. The chain combines TRBV19 with TRBJ1-4, with unresolved D. The CDR3 consists of 14 residues. V was pared by 6 bases and J by 4 bases, with 12 bases between. CDR1 and CDR2 from the germline V gene are LNHDA and SQIVND (reference sequence).

This chain joins TRBV19 and TRBJ2-6; D not resolved. The CDR3 consists of 15 residues. V was cut by 1 base and J by 0 bases, with 4 bases left in between. Germline assignment: CDR1 LNHDA and CDR2 SQIVND (reference sequence). CDR3 region: CASSIGISGANVLTF. DNA for the CDR3: TGTGCCAGTAGTATAGGCATCTCTGGGGCCAACGTCCTGACTTTC.

The rearrangement joins TRBV4-3 to TRBJ2-2; the D is unclear. The V gene lost 0 bases and the J gene lost 7 bases, with 21 bases spanning the gap. The CDR3 is made up of 18 amino acids. Germline CDR1 reads LGHNA; CDR2 reads YSLEER. CDR3 sequence reads: CASSQDVMPPFTGGELFF. DNA for the CDR3: TGCGCCAGCAGCCAAGATGTGATGCCACCCTTCACGGGCGGGGAGCTGTTTTTT.

V and J are TRBV5-1 and TRBJ1-1; D perhaps matches TRBD1 (6 bases). The CDR3 loop spans 13 amino acids. The germline gives CDR1 SGHRS, CDR2 YFSETQ. V lost 4 bases and J 5 bases, leaving 12 bases between the germline ends. CDR3 sequence (DNA): TGCGCCAGCAGCGGGCAGGGGTGGACTGAAGCTTTCTTT. The encoded protein is CASSGQGWTEAFF.

J is TRBJ2-7 and V is TRBV12-5, with 8 bases aligning to TRBD1. CDR1 and CDR2 (germline): LGHNT, FRNRAP. J lost 2 bases, V lost 6 bases, and 6 bases had no gene match. CDR3 size: 14 residues. As DNA, the CDR3 is TGTGCTAGTGGGTTCGGGACAGGCCCCTACGAGCAGTACTTC. Its translation: CASGFGTGPYEQYF.

This chain joins TRBV28 and TRBJ1-5; D not certain. The germline CDR1 and CDR2 sequences are MDHEN and SYDVKM. The CDR3 totals 11 residues. Trimming shortened V by 2 bases and J by 8 bases, and 4 bases separated the two germline ends. In DNA form, the CDR3 reads TGTGCCAGCAGTTTAGGGGAGCCCCAGCATTTT. Translated: CASSLGEPQHF.

This clone was seen a handful of times. The chain joins TRBV5-1 to TRBJ2-4; D possibly corresponds to TRBD2 (6 bases). CDR3 length: 20 amino acids. V lost 7 bases, J lost 10 bases, and 39 bases lay in between. Germline lookup yields CDR1 SGHRS and CDR2 YFSETQ. This chain's CDR3 is CASVPLWLAKHIAEKSIQYF. For the CDR3, the DNA is TGCGCCAGCGTCCCCCTGTGGCTAGCGAAACACATAGCGGAAAAAAGTATTCAGTACTTC.

This chain links TRBV4-1 with TRBJ2-7, with D perhaps matching TRBD1 (6 bases). The CDR3 is made up of 15 amino acids. Trimming stripped 0 bases from V and 2 bases from J, with 11 bases between. Germline CDR1 and CDR2: MGHRA and YSYEKL. This chain's CDR3 is CASSQDQAGAYEQYF. CDR3 nucleotides: TGCGCCAGCAGCCAAGATCAAGCAGGGGCCTACGAGCAGTACTTC.

V and J are TRBV9 and TRBJ2-2, with 7 positions matching TRBD2. This CDR3 has 16 amino acids. The J segment lost 6 bases and the V segment lost 3 bases, leaving 11 bases of the junction unmatched. Germline-derived CDR1 and CDR2 are SGDLS and YYNGEE. The CDR3 loop reads CASSEEAGNGAGELFF. DNA of the CDR3: TGTGCCAGCAGCGAAGAAGCGGGAAACGGGGCCGGGGAGCTGTTTTTT.

This clone has only one observation. CDR3 loop: CASSPNRANTEAFF. In DNA, the CDR3 is TGTGCCAGCAGCCCCAACCGGGCGAACACTGAAGCTTTCTTT. The V call is TRBV7-2, the J call TRBJ1-1, with D unclear. This CDR3 spans 14 amino acids. The germline CDR1 and CDR2 sequences are SGHTA and FQGNSA. V was pared by 5 bases and J by 1 base, with 11 bases between. Based on the CDR3 plus reference TRBV7-2 and TRBJ1-1, the full variable domain is GAGVSQSPSNKVTEKGKDVELRCDPISGHTALYWYRQSLGQGLEFLIYFQGNSAPDKSGLPSDRFSAERTGGSVSTLTIQRTQQEDSAVYLCASSPNRANTEAFFGQGTRLTVV.

This chain uses TRBV10-3 with TRBJ1-2, with unresolved D. The CDR3 extends over 14 amino acids. From germline, CDR1 is ENHRY and CDR2 SYGVKD. Trimming stripped 7 bases from V and 5 bases from J, with 17 bases between. The CDR3 reads CAITRNPGAYGYTF. In DNA form, the CDR3 reads TGTGCCATCACCAGAAACCCTGGAGCTTATGGCTACACCTTC.

This rearrangement joins TRBV6-1 to TRBJ2-2, with TRBD2 matching 11 bases. The CDR3 runs 15 residues. Germline V gene data show CDR1 as MNHNS and CDR2 as SASEGT. V shed 6 bases and J 1 base; nucleotides not matched to a gene: 1. The CDR3 protein is CASRGLAENTGELFF. Written as DNA, the CDR3 is TGTGCCAGCAGGGGACTAGCGGAGAACACCGGGGAGCTGTTTTTT.

V is TRBV28 and J is TRBJ2-7, with D maybe TRBD1 (6 bases). CDR3 length: 14 amino acids. Germline-derived CDR1 and CDR2 are MDHEN and SYDVKM. Trimming left V 6 bases short and J 0 bases short, with 12 bases between. The chain's CDR3 is CASRRTAVSYEQYF. The CDR3 nucleotides are TGTGCCAGCAGGCGGACAGCGGTCTCCTACGAGCAGTACTTC.

The rearrangement joins TRBV19 to TRBJ2-5; D uncertain. The germline V gene has CDR1 LNHDA and CDR2 SQIVND (reference sequence). The CDR3 totals 14 residues. V was shortened by 3 bases and J by 1 base, with 9 bases between the two germline ends. Here the CDR3 reads CASSITELQETQYF. The DNA of the CDR3 is TGTGCCAGTAGTATCACCGAACTCCAAGAGACCCAGTACTTC.

This sequence joins TRBV5-6 and TRBJ2-1; the D gene is possibly TRBD2 (6 bases). The CDR3 is made up of 14 amino acids. The germline V and J ends were trimmed by 6 bases and 0 bases, with 10 bases remaining between them. Per germline, CDR1 SGHDT and CDR2 YYEEEE. CDR3 region: CASMGLNSYNEQFF. CDR3 coding DNA: TGTGCCAGCATGGGACTCAACTCCTACAATGAGCAGTTCTTC.

V is TRBV6-1 and J is TRBJ1-5; D call uncertain. The V end was cut by 4 bases, the J end by 3 bases, with 7 bases between. The CDR3 is 13 amino acids. The germline gives CDR1 MNHNS, CDR2 SASEGT. The CDR3 spells CASSAYFNQPQHF. The CDR3 region has the DNA TGTGCCAGCAGTGCCTACTTCAATCAGCCCCAGCATTTT.